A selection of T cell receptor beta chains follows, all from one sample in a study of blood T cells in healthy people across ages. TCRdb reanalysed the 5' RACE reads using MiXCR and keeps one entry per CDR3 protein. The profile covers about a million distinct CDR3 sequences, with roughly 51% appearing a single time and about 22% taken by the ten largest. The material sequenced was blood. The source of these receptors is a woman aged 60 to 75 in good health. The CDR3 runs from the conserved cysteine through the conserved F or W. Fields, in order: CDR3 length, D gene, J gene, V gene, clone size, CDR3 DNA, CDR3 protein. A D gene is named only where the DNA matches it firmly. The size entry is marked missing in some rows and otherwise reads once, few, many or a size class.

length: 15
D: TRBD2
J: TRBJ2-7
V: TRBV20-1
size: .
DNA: TGCAGTGCAACAGGGACTAGCGGGAAATTATACGAGCAGTACTTC
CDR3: CSATGTSGKLYEQYF

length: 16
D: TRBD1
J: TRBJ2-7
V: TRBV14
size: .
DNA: TGTGCCAGCAGCCCGACCCGGACAGGATTGACCTACGAGCAGTACTTC
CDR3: CASSPTRTGLTYEQYF

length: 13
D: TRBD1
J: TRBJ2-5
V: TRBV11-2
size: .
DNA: TGTGCCAGCACCAGGGGGAATGGAGAGACCCAGTACTTC
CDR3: CASTRGNGETQYF

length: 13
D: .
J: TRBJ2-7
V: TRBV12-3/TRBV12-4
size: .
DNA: TGTGCCAGCAGTGTAGCGCTAGCCTATGAGCAGTACTTC
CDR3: CASSVALAYEQYF

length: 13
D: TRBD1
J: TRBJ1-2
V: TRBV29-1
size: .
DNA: TGCAGCGTTAAGGACAGGGAAAACTATGGCTACACCTTC
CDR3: CSVKDRENYGYTF

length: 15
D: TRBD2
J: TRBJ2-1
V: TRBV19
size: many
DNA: TGTGCCAGTAGAGAGGGACTAGCGGTTTACAATGAGCAGTTCTTC
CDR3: CASREGLAVYNEQFF

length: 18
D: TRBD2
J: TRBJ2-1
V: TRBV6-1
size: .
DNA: TGTGCCAGCAGCAAACTAGCGGGAGGACCCCAGGGGTTGTATGAGCAGTTCTTC
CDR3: CASSKLAGGPQGLYEQFF

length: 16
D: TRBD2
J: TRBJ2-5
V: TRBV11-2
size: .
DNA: TGTGCCAGCAGCCCTTGGACTAGCGGGAAATTCAGTGAGCAGTACTTC
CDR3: CASSPWTSGKFSEQYF

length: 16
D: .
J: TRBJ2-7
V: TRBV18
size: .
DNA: TGTGCCAGCCCACGTCGTACCCAGTCGGAGAGGGACGAGCAGTACTTC
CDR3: CASPRRTQSERDEQYF

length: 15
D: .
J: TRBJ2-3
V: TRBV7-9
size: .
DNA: TGTGCCAGCAGCATACTACAGGTCAGCACAGATACGCAGTATTTT
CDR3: CASSILQVSTDTQYF

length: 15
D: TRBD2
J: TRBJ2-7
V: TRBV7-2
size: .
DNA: TGTGCCAGCAGCTTAGCAGGCGGGAGGACCTACGAGCAGTACTTC
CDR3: CASSLAGGRTYEQYF

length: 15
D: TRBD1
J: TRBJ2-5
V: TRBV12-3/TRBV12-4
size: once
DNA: TGTGCCAGCAGTTCCCGAGACAGGGGGCGAGAGACCCAGTACTTC
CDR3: CASSSRDRGRETQYF

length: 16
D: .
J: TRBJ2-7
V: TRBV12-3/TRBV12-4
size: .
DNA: TGTGCCAGCGAGAACTGGGGGGGACAGTTAGCGTCTCGGAAGTACTTC
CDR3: CASENWGGQLASRKYF

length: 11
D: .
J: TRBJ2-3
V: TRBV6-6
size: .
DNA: TGTGCCAGCAGACTGATAGATACGCAGTATTTT
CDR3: CASRLIDTQYF

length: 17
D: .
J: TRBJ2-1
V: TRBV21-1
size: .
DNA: TGCGCCAGCAGCAAACTGGACCTACGGGGTTGGGTCTATGAGCAGTTCTTC
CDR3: CASSKLDLRGWVYEQFF

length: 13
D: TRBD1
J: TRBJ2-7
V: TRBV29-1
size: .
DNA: TGCAGCTTCCTGACAGGGGCTACCTACGAGCAGTACTTC
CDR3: CSFLTGATYEQYF

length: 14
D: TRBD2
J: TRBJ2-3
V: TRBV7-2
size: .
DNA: TGTGCCAGCAGCTTAGAGGCGGGAGTGGGAACGCAGTATTTT
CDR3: CASSLEAGVGTQYF

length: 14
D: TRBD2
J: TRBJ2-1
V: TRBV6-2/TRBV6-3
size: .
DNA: TGTGCCAGCAGTCGGACTAGGTTTTACAATGAGCAGTTCTTC
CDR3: CASSRTRFYNEQFF

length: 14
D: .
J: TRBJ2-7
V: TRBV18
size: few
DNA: TGTGCCAGCAGGCCCCTGTTCAGGGACTACGAGCAGTACTTC
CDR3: CASRPLFRDYEQYF

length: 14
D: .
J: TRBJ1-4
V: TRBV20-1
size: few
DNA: TGCAGTGCTGAGTTCGGGGTGCGAGGTGAAAAACTGTTTTTT
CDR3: CSAEFGVRGEKLFF

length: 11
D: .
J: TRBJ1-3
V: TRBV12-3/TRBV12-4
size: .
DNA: TGTGCCAGCAACAAAGGAAACACCATATATTTT
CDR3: CASNKGNTIYF

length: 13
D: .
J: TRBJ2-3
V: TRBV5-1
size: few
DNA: TGCGCCAGCAGCCTATGGGGCTCGGATACGCAGTATTTT
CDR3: CASSLWGSDTQYF

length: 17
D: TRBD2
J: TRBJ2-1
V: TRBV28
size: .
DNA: TGTGCCAGCAGTTCCCCCGCTAGCGGTAGCTCCTACAATGAGCAGTTCTTC
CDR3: CASSSPASGSSYNEQFF

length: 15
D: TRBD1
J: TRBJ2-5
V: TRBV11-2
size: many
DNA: TGTGCCAGCATGCCCGCACTTACAGGGGGAGAGACCCAGTACTTC
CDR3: CASMPALTGGETQYF

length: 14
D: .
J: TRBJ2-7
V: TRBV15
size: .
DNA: TGTGCCACCAGCAGGGGTAACAGGGCGCTCGAGCAGTACTTC
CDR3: CATSRGNRALEQYF

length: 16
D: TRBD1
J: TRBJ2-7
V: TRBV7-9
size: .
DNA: TGTGCCAGCGGAACACGGGCGGGACAGGGCTCCTACGAGCAGTACTTC
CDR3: CASGTRAGQGSYEQYF

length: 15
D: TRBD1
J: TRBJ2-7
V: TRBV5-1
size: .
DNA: TGCGCCAGCAGCCGCACAGGGGGCGCTTTGGCCGAGCAGTACTTC
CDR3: CASSRTGGALAEQYF

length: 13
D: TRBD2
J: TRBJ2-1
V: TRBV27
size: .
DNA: TGTGCCAGCAGTGGGACTATTGGGAATGAGCAGTTCTTC
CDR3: CASSGTIGNEQFF

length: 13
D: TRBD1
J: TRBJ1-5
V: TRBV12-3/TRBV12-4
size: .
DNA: TGTGCCAGCAGTGACAGGGCCCATCAGCCCCAGCATTTT
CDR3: CASSDRAHQPQHF

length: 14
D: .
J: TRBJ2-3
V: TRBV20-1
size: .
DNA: TGCAGTGCTAGCCCGGGGGCGGGAAGGGATACGCAGTATTTT
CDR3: CSASPGAGRDTQYF

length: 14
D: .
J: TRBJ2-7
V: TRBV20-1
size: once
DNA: TGCAGTGCTAACCCCACGACAGTTCCCTACGAGCAGTACTTC
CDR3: CSANPTTVPYEQYF

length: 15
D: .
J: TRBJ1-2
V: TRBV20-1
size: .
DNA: TGCAGTGCTAGGGCCCCCTCGGGACCGGGCTATGGCTACACCTTC
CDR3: CSARAPSGPGYGYTF

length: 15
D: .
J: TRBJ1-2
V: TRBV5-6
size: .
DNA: TGTGCCAGCAGCTTGGACGGGGCGATATCAGGTGGCTACACCTTC
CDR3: CASSLDGAISGGYTF

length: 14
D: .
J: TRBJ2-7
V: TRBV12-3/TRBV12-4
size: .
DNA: TGTGCCAGCAGGCCTAGAGGGGTCTACTACGAGCAGTACTTC
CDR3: CASRPRGVYYEQYF

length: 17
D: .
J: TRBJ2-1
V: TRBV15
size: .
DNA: TGTGCCACCAGCAGAGATATCGGGGCCCGCATTTACAATGAGCAGTTCTTC
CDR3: CATSRDIGARIYNEQFF

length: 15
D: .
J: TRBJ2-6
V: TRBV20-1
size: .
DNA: TGCAGTGCATCTCAGGGAAACTCTGGGGCCAACGTCCTGACTTTC
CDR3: CSASQGNSGANVLTF

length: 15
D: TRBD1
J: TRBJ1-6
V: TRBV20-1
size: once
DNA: TGCAGTGCCCGAAGGGCCGGGACAGCTAATTCACCCCTCCACTTT
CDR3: CSARRAGTANSPLHF

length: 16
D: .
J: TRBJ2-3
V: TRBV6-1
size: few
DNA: TGTGCCAGCAGTGAACGATGGGGCAGCGGCACAGATACGCAGTATTTT
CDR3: CASSERWGSGTDTQYF

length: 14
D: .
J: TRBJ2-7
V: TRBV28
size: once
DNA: TGTGCCAGCAGTTTTCCCGGGACTGGTAGGGAGCAGTACTTC
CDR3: CASSFPGTGREQYF

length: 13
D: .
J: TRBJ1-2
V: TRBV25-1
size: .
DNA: TGTGCCAGCGGGGACGGAGCTAACTATGGCTACACCTTC
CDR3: CASGDGANYGYTF

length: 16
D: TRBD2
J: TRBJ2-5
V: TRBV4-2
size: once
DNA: TGTGCCAGCAGCCAAGCTTCGGCGGGAGGGCCCGAGACCCAGTACTTC
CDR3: CASSQASAGGPETQYF

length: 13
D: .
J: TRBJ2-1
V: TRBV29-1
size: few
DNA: TGCAGCGTCCCCCCGAGCTCCTACAATGAGCAGTTCTTC
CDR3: CSVPPSSYNEQFF

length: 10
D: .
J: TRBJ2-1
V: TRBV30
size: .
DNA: TGTGCCTGGAGTGAGAATGAGCAGTTCTTC
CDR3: CAWSENEQFF

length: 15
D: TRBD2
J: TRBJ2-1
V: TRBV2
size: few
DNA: TGTGCCAGCAGGACACTAGCGGGAGGGCCCGGTGAGCAGTTCTTC
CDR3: CASRTLAGGPGEQFF

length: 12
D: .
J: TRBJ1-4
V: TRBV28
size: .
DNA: TGTGCCAGCTCGGCCCGATCGGAAAAACTGTTTTTT
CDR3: CASSARSEKLFF

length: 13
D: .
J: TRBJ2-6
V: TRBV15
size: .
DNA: TGTGCCACCCGCAAAGGGGAGGCCAACGTCCTGACTTTC
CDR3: CATRKGEANVLTF

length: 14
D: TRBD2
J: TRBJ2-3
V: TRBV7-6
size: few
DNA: TGTGCCAGCAGCTTGGACGGGAGGACAGATACGCAGTATTTT
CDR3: CASSLDGRTDTQYF

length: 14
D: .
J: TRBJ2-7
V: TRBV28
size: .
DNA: TGTGCCAGCAGTGACAGTCCACCCTCCTACGAGCAGTACTTC
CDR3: CASSDSPPSYEQYF

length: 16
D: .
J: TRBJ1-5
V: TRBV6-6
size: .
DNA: TGTGCCAGCAGTTACTCCATAGGGGCCGGGGATCAGCCCCAGCATTTT
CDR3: CASSYSIGAGDQPQHF

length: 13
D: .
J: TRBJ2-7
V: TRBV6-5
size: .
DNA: TGTGCCAGCAGTTACGGGACACCATACGAGCAGTACTTC
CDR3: CASSYGTPYEQYF

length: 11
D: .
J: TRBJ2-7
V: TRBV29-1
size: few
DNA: TGCAGCGCCGGCAATGGGGGCGAGCAGTACTTC
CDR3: CSAGNGGEQYF

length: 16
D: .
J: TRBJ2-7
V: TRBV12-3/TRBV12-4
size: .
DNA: TGTGCCAGCAGTTTACGCACAGGGTCGGACTCCTACGAGCAGTACTTC
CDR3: CASSLRTGSDSYEQYF

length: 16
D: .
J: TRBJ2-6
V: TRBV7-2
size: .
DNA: TGTGCCAGCAGCTTTAGGGGTAACGCTGGGGCCAACGTCCTGACTTTC
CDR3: CASSFRGNAGANVLTF

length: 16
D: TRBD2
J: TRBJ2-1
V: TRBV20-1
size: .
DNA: TGCAGTGCTCGAGAAGTTAGGGCGGGAGCCTACAATGAGCAGTTCTTC
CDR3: CSAREVRAGAYNEQFF